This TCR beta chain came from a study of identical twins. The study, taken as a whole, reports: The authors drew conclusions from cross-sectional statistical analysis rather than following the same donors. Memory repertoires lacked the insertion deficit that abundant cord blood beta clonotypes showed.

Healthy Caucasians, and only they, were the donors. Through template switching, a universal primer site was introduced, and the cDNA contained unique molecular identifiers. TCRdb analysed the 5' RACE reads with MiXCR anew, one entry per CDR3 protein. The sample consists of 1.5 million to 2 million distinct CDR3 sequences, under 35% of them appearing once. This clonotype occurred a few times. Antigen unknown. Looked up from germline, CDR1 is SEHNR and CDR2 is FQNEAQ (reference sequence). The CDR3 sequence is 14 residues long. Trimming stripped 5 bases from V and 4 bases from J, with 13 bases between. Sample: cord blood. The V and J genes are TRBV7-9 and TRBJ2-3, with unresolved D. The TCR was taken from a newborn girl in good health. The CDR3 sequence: CASSRHSASDTQYF. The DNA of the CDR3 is TGTGCCAGCAGCCGCCATTCAGCCTCAGATACGCAGTATTTT.